This TCR beta chain comes out of a study of blood T cells in healthy people across ages. Study-level findings and limits: Measured against age, TCR beta diversity per million T cells decreased in a roughly linear manner.

The germline V gene encodes CDR1 SGHTA and CDR2 FQGNSA. This CDR3 comprises 14 residues. Donation came from healthy Caucasian individuals in Russia who were aged about 6 to 100. Peripheral blood from each donor was collected in a volume of approximately 9.2 milliliters. Through a sample-barcoded 5' primer and a J-beta primer mix, a second PCR was run for about 7 to 12 cycles. TCRdb reanalysed the 5' RACE reads using MiXCR and keeps one entry per CDR3 protein. The table shows under 2,000,000 distinct CDR3 sequences, with approximately 50% occurring only once. Notes on this clonotype: Antigen unknown.

Source material: blood. The sequence was obtained from a woman between 35 and 50 years old in good health. This chain links TRBV7-2 with TRBJ2-7, with D tentatively TRBD1 (6 bases). Near its end, the DNA agrees better with TRBJ2-5, so the J call may be wrong. CDR3 in DNA: TGTGCCAGCATGAGGACAGCAAGGGCAGAGACCCAGTACTTC. Translating gives CASMRTARAETQYF.